This TCR beta chain appears in the sequencing data of a study of blood T cell repertoires in COVID-19. Profiling relied on immunoSEQ multiplex PCR, and the TCRdb table lists in-frame clones only, not all of them. The data contain 160,000 or so clones, more than 70% of them singletons. The receptor's source is a man aged 35 to 55 who had recovered from COVID-19. What was sequenced was PBMCs or T cells enriched from blood (not recorded which).

The CDR3 loop is CASSPTDRRNTEAFF. CDR3 nucleotide sequence: TGTGCCAGCAGCCCGACGGACAGACGGAACACTGAAGCTTTCTTT. The V gene is TRBV4-2, the J gene TRBJ1-1; tentative D call: TRBD1 (6 bases). The CDR3 runs to 15 residues. The V end lost 4 bases, the J end lost 1 base, and 13 bases lay between the germline ends. The germline V gene has CDR1 LGHNA and CDR2 YNFKEQ.